The 16 T cell receptor beta chains below come from one sample, sequenced in a study of monozygotic twins with inflammatory bowel disease. After re-calling the 5' RACE reads, TCRdb lists one entry per CDR3 protein, DNA absent. The sample totals around 380,000 distinct CDR3 sequences. Sequencing was performed on blood. The receptors were gathered from a human donor with ulcerative colitis or Crohn's disease, or a healthy co-twin of an affected twin (not recorded which).

The genes are TRBV28 and TRBJ2-7. The germline V gene has CDR1 MDHEN and CDR2 SYDVKM. This CDR3 contains 14 residues. CDR3 in amino acids: CASSLSGRSYEQYF.

The CDR3 here is CASSSLGSYGYTF. The V gene is TRBV6-5, the J gene TRBJ1-2. This CDR3 has 13 amino acids. Germline CDR1 is MNHEY and CDR2 is SVGAGI.

V usage is TRBV6-2 or TRBV6-3 and J usage is TRBJ1-5. Germline V gene sequence: CDR1 MNHEY, CDR2 SVGEGT. There are 15 residues in the CDR3. Here the CDR3 reads CASSYPGISNQPQHF.

The gene calls are TRBV5-1 and TRBJ2-1. The CDR3 covers 15 residues. Germline lookup yields CDR1 SGHRS and CDR2 YFSETQ. This chain's CDR3 is CASSLEPGEWVEQFF. The variable domain in full, completed from reference TRBV5-1 and TRBJ2-1, reads KAGVTQTPRYLIKTRGQQVTLSCSPISGHRSVSWYQQTPGQGLQFLFEYFSETQRNKGNFPGRFSGRQFSNSRSEMNVSTLELGDSALYLCASSLEPGEWVEQFFGPGTRLTVL.

The V gene is TRBV7-9, the J gene TRBJ1-4. Germline CDR1 SEHNR, CDR2 FQNEAQ (reference sequence). The length of the CDR3 is 15 residues. The CDR3 sequence is CASSLAEITNEKLFF.

The chain recombines TRBV6-1 with TRBJ2-3; TCRdb selects TRBD2, and the lack of DNA leaves this call unchecked. In germline, CDR1 is MNHNS, CDR2 SASEGT. This CDR3 region has 16 residues. The CDR3 reads CASSAASGWEGDTQYF.

The V call is TRBV19, the J call TRBJ2-1. Germline CDR1 reads LNHDA; CDR2 reads SQIVND (reference sequence). The CDR3 totals 15 residues. The CDR3 reads CASSRVAASYNEQFF. The full variable domain, in which reference TRBV19 and TRBJ2-1 provide the parts outside the CDR3, is DGGITQSPKYLFRKEGQNVTLSCEQNLNHDAMYWYRQDPGQGLRLIYYSQIVNDFQKGDIAEGYSVSREKKESFPLTVTSAQKNPTAFYLCASSRVAASYNEQFFGPGTRLTVL.

The rearrangement joins TRBV7-2 to TRBJ2-5; TCRdb reports TRBD1, a call that lacks DNA to check it against. The CDR3 has 14 amino acids. Germline V gene sequence: CDR1 SGHTA, CDR2 FQGNSA. The CDR3: CASSPDRARETQYF.

The rearrangement uses TRBV19 and TRBJ1-1. There are 13 residues in the CDR3. From germline, CDR1 is LNHDA and CDR2 SQIVND (reference sequence). CDR3 in amino acids: CASQRGMNTEAFF.

This chain uses TRBV20-1 with TRBJ1-1; the TRBD1 assignment by TCRdb is unverifiable without DNA. This CDR3 spans 14 amino acids. Germline lookup yields CDR1 DFQATT and CDR2 SNEGSKA (reference sequence). CDR3 sequence reads: CSALSGGAYTEAFF.

This chain links TRBV30 with TRBJ2-5. Germline V CDR1 and CDR2: GTSNPN, SVGIG (reference sequence). The CDR3 totals 13 residues. CDR3 amino acids: CAWSLKAKRTQYF. The variable domain in full, with the rest retrieved from reference TRBV30 and TRBJ2-5, is SQTIHQWPATLVQPVGSPLSLECTVEGTSNPNLYWYRQAAGRGLQLLFYSVGIGQISSEVPQNLSASRPQDRQFILSSKKLLLSDSGFYLCAWSLKAKRTQYFGPGTRLLVL.

The gene calls are TRBV18 and TRBJ2-5; the TCRdb D gene call, TRBD1, has no DNA to confirm it. Germline assignment: CDR1 KGHSH and CDR2 LQKENI. The CDR3 has 15 residues. This CDR3 reads CASSPPRTPGETQYF.

V is TRBV6-1 and J is TRBJ2-5; TCRdb gives TRBD1 as the D gene, but with no DNA this cannot be confirmed. The length of the CDR3 is 14 residues. Germline values: CDR1 MNHNS, CDR2 SASEGT. CDR3 amino acids: CASKTGAPGETQYF.

V usage is TRBV25-1 and J usage is TRBJ2-5; TCRdb outputs TRBD1, but without DNA this stays unchecked. The CDR3 covers 15 residues. Germline V gene data show CDR1 as MGHDK and CDR2 as SYGVNS. The chain's CDR3 is CASSEWRDSQETQYF.

The chain couples TRBV12-3 or TRBV12-4 to TRBJ2-7; TCRdb's D call of TRBD2 is untestable without DNA. The CDR3 has 17 residues. Here the CDR3 reads CASSTPTSGARSYEQYF.

The chain combines TRBV5-1 with TRBJ1-1. Germline values: CDR1 SGHRS, CDR2 YFSETQ. The CDR3 loop spans 14 amino acids. The CDR3 protein is CASNRGSIGTEAFF.